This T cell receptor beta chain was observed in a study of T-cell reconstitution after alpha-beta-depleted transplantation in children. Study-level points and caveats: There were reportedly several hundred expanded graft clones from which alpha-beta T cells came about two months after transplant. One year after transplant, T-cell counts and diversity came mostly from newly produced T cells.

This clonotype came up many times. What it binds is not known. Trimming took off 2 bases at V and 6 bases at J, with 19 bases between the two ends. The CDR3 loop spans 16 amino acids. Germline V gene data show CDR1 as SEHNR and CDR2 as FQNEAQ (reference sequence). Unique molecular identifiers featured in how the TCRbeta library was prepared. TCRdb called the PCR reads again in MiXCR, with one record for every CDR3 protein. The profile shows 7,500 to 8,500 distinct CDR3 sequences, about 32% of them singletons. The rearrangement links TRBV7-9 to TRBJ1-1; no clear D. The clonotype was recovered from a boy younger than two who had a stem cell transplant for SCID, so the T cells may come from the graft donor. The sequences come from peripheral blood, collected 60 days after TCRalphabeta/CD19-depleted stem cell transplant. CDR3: CASSLKILLGSSEAFF. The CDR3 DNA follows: TGTGCCAGCAGCTTAAAGATTCTGCTGGGGAGCTCTGAAGCTTTCTTT. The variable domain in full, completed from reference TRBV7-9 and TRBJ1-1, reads DTGVSQNPRHKITKRGQNVTFRCDPISEHNRLYWYRQTLGQGPEFLTYFQNEAQLEKSRLLSDRFSAERPKGSFSTLEIQRTEQGDSAMYLCASSLKILLGSSEAFFGQGTRLTVV.